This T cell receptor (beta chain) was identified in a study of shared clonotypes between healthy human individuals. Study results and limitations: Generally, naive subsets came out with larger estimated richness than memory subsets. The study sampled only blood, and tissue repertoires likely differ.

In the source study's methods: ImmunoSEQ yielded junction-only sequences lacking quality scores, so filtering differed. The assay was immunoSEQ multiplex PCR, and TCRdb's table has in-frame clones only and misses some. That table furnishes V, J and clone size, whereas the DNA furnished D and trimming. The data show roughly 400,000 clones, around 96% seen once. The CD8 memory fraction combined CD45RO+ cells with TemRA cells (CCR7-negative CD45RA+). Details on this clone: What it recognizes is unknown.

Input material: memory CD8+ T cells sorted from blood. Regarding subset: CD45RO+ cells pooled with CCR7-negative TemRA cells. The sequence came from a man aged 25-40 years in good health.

CDR3: CSAGTRSYNEQFF. DNA for the CDR3: TGCAGCGCCGGGACACGGTCATACAATGAGCAGTTCTTC. This chain links TRBV29-1 with TRBJ2-1; D is possibly TRBD1 (6 bases). The CDR3 totals 13 residues. V lost 7 bases, J lost 4 bases, and 14 bases lay in between. Germline assignment: CDR1 SQVTM and CDR2 ANQGSEA.